This T cell receptor beta chain is drawn from a study of blood T cell repertoires in COVID-19. Study details: In each case, the material was cDNA or gDNA derived from T cells, B-cell-depleted T cells, or PBMCs.

Deletions cut 7 bases from V and 0 bases from J, with 12 bases between. CDR3 length equals 13 residues. Germline values: CDR1 GTSNPN, CDR2 SVGIG (reference sequence). Original processing notes: Cell counts per sample came from amplifying reference gene primers. Measured with immunoSEQ multiplex PCR; TCRdb has only the in-frame clones, and not every one. V and J calls plus clone size are reproduced from that table; the DNA served to infer D and trimming. The data show 70,000 to 95,000 clones, approximately 80% seen once. Sequenced sample: peripheral blood. The genes are TRBV30 and TRBJ1-2; D is unresolved. The clonotype originates from an older man with active or convalescent COVID-19. CDR3 sequence: CASTGRANYGYTF. The CDR3 DNA reads TGTGCCTCAACCGGGCGGGCTAACTATGGCTACACCTTC.